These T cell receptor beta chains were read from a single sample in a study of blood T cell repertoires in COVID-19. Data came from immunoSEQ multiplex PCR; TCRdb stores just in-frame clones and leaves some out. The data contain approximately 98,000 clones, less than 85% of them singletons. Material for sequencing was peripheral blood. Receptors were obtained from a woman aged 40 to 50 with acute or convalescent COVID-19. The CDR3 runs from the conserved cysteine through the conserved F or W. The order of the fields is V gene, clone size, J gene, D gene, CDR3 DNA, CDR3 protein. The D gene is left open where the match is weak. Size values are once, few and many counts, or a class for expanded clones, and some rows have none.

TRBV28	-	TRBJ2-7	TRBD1	TGTGCCAGCAGTTCCCGATCACAGGGGGAGCAGTACTTC	CASSSRSQGEQYF
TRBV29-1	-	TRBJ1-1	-	TGCAGCTCACAGAACACTGAAGCTTTCTTT	CSSQNTEAFF
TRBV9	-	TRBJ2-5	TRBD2	TGTGCCAGCAGTGCGACTAGCGGTGCACAAGAGACCCAGTACTTC	CASSATSGAQETQYF
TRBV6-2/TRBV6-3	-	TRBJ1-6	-	TGTGCCAGCAGTCATCTAAATTCACCCCTCCACTTT	CASSHLNSPLHF
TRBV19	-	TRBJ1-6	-	TGTGCCAGTAGCGCGGGACGGAATAATTCACCCCTCCACTTT	CASSAGRNNSPLHF
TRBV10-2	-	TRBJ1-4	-	TGCGCCAGCAGTGACCCAAGCCAGGGCACAACTAATGAAAAACTGTTTTTT	CASSDPSQGTTNEKLFF
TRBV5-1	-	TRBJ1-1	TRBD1	TGCGCCAGCAGCCCCGGGACAGGAATGAACACTGAAGCTTTCTTT	CASSPGTGMNTEAFF
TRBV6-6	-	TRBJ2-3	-	TGTGCCAGCAGGCCAGGGTCCTCCGCAGATACGCAGTATTTT	CASRPGSSADTQYF
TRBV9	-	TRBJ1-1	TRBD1	TGTGCCAGCAGCGTTGACAGGGGGCGTGAGAACACTGAAGCTTTCTTT	CASSVDRGRENTEAFF
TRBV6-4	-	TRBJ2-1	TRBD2	TGTGCCAGCAGTGACGGTAGAGCGGGGGGAGGTGAGCAGTTCTTC	CASSDGRAGGGEQFF
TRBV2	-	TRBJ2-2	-	TGTGCCAGTCACCCTGACAGGACACGAACCGGGGAGCTGTTTTTT	CASHPDRTRTGELFF
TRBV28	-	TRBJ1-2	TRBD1	TGTGCCAGCAGTCCCCCAACCGGGACAGGGGGCGGGGGCTACACCTTC	CASSPPTGTGGGGYTF
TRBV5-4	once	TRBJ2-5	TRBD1	TGTGCCAGCAGCTCCCCGGCAGGGGGCCTACAGGAGACCCAGTACTTC	CASSSPAGGLQETQYF
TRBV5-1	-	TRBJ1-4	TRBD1	TGCGCCAGCAGCTTGGGCCAGGGGGGTGGGGAAAAACTGTTTTTT	CASSLGQGGGEKLFF
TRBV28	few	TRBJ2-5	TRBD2	TGTGCCAGCACCCCCGGGACTATCGAGACCCAGTACTTC	CASTPGTIETQYF
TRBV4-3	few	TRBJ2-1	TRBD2	TGCGCCAGCAGCCGCCACTCCGCAGCGGGGGGGTCCAATGAGCAGTTCTTC	CASSRHSAAGGSNEQFF
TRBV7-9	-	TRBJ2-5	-	TGTGCCAGCAGCGACCTAGGACAGCAAGAGACCCAGTACTTC	CASSDLGQQETQYF
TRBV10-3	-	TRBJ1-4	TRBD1	TGTGCCATCAGGGGACAGGGGCTAGGTGAAAAACTGTTTTTT	CAIRGQGLGEKLFF
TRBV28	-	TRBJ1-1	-	TGTGCCAGTTGCGGTACCATGAACACTGAAGCTTTCTTT	CASCGTMNTEAFF
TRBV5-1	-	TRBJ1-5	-	TGCGCCAGCAGCACCGGACAGCCGAATCAGCCCCAGCATTTT	CASSTGQPNQPQHF
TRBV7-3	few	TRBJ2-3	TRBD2	TGTGCCAGCAGCTCAGGACTAGAAAGCACAGATACGCAGTATTTT	CASSSGLESTDTQYF
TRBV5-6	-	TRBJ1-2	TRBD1	TGTGCCAGCAGCTTGTGGTCGTACAGGGGGTATGGCTACACCTTC	CASSLWSYRGYGYTF
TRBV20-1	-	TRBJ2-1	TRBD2	TGCAGTGCTAGTGTTTGGGGCGGGGGGGAACCGAGCTCCTACAATGAGCAGTTCTTC	CSASVWGGGEPSSYNEQFF
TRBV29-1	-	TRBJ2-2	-	TGCAGCGTGGCCCCGGCGGGGCAGGCAACGAACACCGGGGAGCTGTTTTTT	CSVAPAGQATNTGELFF
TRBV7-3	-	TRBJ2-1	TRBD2	TGTGCCAGCAGCCCTAAAAGCGGGGGGGGCTACAATGAGCAGTTCTTC	CASSPKSGGGYNEQFF
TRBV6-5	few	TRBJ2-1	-	TGTGCCAGCACTAGTCTAGTCGAGGTGGGTGAGCAGTTCTTC	CASTSLVEVGEQFF
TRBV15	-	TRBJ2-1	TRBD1	TGTGCCACCAGCCCCGACAGGGGGACCTACAATGAGCAGTTCTTC	CATSPDRGTYNEQFF
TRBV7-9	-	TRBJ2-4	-	TGTGCCAGCAGCCCCCCGGGCGGGGCCAAAAACATTCAGTACTTC	CASSPPGGAKNIQYF
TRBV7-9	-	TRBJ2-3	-	TGTGCCAGCAGCCGGACACCCTTCACAGATACGCAGTATTTT	CASSRTPFTDTQYF
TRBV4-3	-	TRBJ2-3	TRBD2	TGCGCCAGCAGCGGGGGACGGGGCAGCGGGGGCCTCACAGATACGCAGTATTTT	CASSGGRGSGGLTDTQYF
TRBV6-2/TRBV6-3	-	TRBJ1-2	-	TGTGCCAGCAGTCCAGGGTACACTAACTATGGCTACACCTTC	CASSPGYTNYGYTF
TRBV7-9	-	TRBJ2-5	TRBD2	TGTGCCAGCAGCTCGGGACTAGCTAGGGAGACCCAGTACTTC	CASSSGLARETQYF
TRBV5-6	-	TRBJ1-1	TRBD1	TGTGCCAGCAGCTTGCAGGGGGCGGACACTGAAGCTTTCTTT	CASSLQGADTEAFF